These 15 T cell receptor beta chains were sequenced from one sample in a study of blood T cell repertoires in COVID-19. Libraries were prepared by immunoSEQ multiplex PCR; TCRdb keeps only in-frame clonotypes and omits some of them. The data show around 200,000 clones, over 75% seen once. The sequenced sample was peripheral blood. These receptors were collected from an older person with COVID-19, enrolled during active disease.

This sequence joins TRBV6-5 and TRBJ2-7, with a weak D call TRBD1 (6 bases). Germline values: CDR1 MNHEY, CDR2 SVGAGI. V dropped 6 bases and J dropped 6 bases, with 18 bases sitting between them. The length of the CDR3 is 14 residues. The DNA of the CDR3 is TGTGCCAGCAGAAATGACAGGAGCCCATTCGAGCAGTACTTC. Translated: CASRNDRSPFEQYF.

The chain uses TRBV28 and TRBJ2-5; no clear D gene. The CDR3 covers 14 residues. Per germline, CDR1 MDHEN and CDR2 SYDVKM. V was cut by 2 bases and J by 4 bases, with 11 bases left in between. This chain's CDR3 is CASSLRQARETQYF. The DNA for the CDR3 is TGTGCCAGCAGTTTACGCCAGGCCCGAGAGACCCAGTACTTC.

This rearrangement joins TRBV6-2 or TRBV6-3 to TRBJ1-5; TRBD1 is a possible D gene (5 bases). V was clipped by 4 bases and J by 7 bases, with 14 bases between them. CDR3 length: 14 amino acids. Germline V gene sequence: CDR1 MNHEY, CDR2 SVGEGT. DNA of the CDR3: TGTGCCAGCAGTTGGTCGCAGGGCCGGCAGCCCCAGCATTTT. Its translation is CASSWSQGRQPQHF.

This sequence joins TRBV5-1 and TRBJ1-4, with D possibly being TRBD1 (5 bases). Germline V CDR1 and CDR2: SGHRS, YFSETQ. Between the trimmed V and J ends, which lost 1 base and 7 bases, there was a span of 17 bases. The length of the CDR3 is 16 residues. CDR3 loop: CASSLNSQGPSEKLFF. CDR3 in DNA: TGCGCCAGCAGCTTGAATTCTCAGGGTCCTAGTGAAAAACTGTTTTTT.

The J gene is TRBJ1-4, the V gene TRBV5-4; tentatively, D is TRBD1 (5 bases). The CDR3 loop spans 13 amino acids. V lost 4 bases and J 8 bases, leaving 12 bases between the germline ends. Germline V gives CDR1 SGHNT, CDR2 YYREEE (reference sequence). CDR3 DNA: TGTGCCAGCAGCAGCGCAGGGCAGGAAAAACTGTTTTTT. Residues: CASSSAGQEKLFF. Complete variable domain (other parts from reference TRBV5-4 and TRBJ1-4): ETGVTQSPTHLIKTRGQQVTLRCSSQSGHNTVSWYQQALGQGPQFIFQYYREEENGRGNFPPRFSGLQFPNYSSELNVNALELDDSALYLCASSSAGQEKLFFGSGTQLSVL.

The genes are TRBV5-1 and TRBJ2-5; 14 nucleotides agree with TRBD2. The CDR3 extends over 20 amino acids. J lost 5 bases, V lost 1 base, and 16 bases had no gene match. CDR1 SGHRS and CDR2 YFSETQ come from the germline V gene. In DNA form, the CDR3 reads TGCGCCAGCAGCTTGAGACCACAGGGACTAGCGGGAGACGTGCGTGAGACCCAGTACTTC. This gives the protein CASSLRPQGLAGDVRETQYF.

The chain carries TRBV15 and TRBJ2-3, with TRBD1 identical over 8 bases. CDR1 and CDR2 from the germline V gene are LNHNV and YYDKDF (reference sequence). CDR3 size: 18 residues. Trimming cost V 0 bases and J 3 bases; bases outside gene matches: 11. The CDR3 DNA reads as TGTGCCACCAGCAGAGAAAATCAGGGGACAGGTACAACAGATACGCAGTATTTT. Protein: CATSRENQGTGTTDTQYF. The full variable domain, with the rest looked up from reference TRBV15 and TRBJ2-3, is DAMVIQNPRYQVTQFGKPVTLSCSQTLNHNVMYWYQQKSSQAPKLLFHYYDKDFNNEADTPDNFQSRRPNTSFCFLDIRSPGLGDTAMYLCATSRENQGTGTTDTQYFGPGTRLTVL.

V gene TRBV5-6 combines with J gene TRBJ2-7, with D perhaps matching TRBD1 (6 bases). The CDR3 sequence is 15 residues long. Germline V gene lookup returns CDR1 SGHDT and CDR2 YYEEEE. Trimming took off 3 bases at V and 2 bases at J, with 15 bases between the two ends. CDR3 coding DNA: TGTGCCAGCAGCTGGGTTCCGGGACAAACCTACGAGCAGTACTTC. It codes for CASSWVPGQTYEQYF.

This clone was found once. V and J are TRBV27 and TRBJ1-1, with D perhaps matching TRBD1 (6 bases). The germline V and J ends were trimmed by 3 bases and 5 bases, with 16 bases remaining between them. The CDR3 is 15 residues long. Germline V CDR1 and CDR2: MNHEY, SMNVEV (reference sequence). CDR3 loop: CASSLFQGQETEAFF. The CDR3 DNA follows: TGTGCCAGCAGTTTGTTCCAGGGGCAAGAAACTGAAGCTTTCTTT.

The CDR3 spells CASSQGGPYQPQHF. The CDR3 DNA sequence: TGTGCCAGCAGCCAGGGGGGGCCCTATCAGCCCCAGCATTTT. The rearrangement links TRBV3-1 (or the pseudogene TRBV3-2) to TRBJ1-5; perhaps TRBD1 as D (6 bases). V was trimmed by 3 bases and J by 5 bases, leaving 11 bases between them. Germline CDR1 and CDR2: LGHDT and YNNKEL (reference sequence). The CDR3 has 14 amino acids.

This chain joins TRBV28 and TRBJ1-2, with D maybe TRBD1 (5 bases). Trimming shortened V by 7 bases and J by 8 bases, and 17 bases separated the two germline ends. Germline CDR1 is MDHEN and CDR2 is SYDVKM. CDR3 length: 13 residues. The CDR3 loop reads CASTPGSRQGYTF. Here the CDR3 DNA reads TGTGCCAGCACCCCGGGCTCCCGACAGGGCTACACCTTC.

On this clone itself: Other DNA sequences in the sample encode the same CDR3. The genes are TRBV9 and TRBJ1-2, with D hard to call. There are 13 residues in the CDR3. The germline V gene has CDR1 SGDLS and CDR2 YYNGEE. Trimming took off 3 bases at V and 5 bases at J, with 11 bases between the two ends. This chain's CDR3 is CASSATGGYGYTF. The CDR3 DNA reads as TGTGCCAGCAGCGCTACCGGAGGGTATGGCTACACCTTC.

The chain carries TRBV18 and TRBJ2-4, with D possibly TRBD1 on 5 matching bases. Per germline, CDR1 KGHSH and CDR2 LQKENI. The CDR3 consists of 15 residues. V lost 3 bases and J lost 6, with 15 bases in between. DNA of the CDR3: TGTGCCAGCTCACCGATGCAGGGTTTTGGAAACATTCAGTACTTC. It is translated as CASSPMQGFGNIQYF.

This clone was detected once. DNA for the CDR3: TGTGCCAGCAGCTTGGAACTAAGTTTATCACCCCTCCACTTT. This gives the protein CASSLELSLSPLHF. The chain links TRBV5-4 to TRBJ1-6; D is unresolved. Trimming cost V 0 bases and J 10 bases, with 11 bases left between them. The germline V gene has CDR1 SGHNT and CDR2 YYREEE (reference sequence). The CDR3 is 14 amino acids.

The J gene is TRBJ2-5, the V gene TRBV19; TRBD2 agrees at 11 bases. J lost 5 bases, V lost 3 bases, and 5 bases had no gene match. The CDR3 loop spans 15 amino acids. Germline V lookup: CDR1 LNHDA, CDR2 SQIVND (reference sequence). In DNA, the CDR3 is TGTGCCAGTAGTATTAGCGGGAGGGCCCGTGAGACCCAGTACTTC. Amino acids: CASSISGRARETQYF. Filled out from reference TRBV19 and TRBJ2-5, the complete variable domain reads DGGITQSPKYLFRKEGQNVTLSCEQNLNHDAMYWYRQDPGQGLRLIYYSQIVNDFQKGDIAEGYSVSREKKESFPLTVTSAQKNPTAFYLCASSISGRARETQYFGPGTRLLVL.